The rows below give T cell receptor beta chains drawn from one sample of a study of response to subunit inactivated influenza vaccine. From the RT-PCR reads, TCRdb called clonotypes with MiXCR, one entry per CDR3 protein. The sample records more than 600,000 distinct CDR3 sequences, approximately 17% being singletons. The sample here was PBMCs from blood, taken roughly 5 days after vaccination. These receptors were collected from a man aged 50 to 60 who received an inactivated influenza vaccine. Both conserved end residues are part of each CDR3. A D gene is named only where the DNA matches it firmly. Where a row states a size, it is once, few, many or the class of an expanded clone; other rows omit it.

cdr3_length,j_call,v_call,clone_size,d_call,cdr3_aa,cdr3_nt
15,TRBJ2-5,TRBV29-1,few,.,CSVAPRVSFQETQYF,TGCAGCGTTGCCCCCCGAGTCAGCTTCCAAGAGACCCAGTACTTC
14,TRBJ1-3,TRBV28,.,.,CASSSELSGNTIYF,TGTGCCAGCAGCTCGGAACTATCTGGAAACACCATATATTTT
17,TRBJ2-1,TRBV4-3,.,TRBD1,CASSQWYSGQGYNEQFF,TGCGCCAGCAGCCAATGGTATTCGGGACAGGGATACAATGAGCAGTTCTTC
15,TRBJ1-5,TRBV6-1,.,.,CASRPRGEGNQPQHF,TGTGCCAGCAGACCACGTGGGGAGGGCAATCAGCCCCAGCATTTT
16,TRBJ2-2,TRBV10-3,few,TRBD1,CAITRATGANTGELFF,TGTGCCATCACCCGTGCAACAGGGGCGAACACCGGGGAGCTGTTTTTT
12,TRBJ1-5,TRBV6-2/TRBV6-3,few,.,CASSSVGGPQHF,TGTGCCAGCAGTTCAGTCGGTGGGCCCCAGCATTTT
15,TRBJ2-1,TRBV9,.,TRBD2,CASSDSGGAGNEQFF,TGTGCCAGCAGCGATAGCGGGGGGGCGGGCAATGAGCAGTTCTTC
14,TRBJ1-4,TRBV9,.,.,CASSVSGVGEKLFF,TGTGCCAGCAGCGTATCTGGGGTGGGTGAAAAACTGTTTTTT
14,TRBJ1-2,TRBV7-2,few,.,CASSPGPQNYGYTF,TGTGCCAGCAGCCCTGGTCCGCAGAACTATGGCTACACCTTC
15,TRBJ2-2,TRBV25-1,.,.,CASSDSARVTGELFF,TGTGCCAGCAGTGATTCGGCCAGGGTTACCGGGGAGCTGTTTTTT
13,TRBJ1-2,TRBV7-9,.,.,CASSVLRGDGYTF,TGTGCCAGCAGCGTACTTCGGGGAGATGGCTACACCTTC
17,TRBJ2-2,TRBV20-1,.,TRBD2,CSARDLGTSGYTGELFF,TGCAGTGCTAGAGATCTCGGGACTAGCGGATACACCGGGGAGCTGTTTTTT
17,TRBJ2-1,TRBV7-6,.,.,CASSRRWGPSSYNEQFF,TGTGCCAGCAGCCGGAGGTGGGGCCCGAGCTCCTACAATGAGCAGTTCTTC
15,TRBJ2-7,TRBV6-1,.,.,CASSPTFTTPYEQYF,TGTGCCAGCAGTCCGACCTTCACTACCCCCTACGAGCAGTACTTC
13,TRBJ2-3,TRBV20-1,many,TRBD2,CSAQREVTDTQYF,TGCAGTGCCCAGCGGGAAGTCACAGATACGCAGTATTTT
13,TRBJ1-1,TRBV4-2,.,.,CASSQDLEFEAFF,TGTGCCAGCAGCCAAGATTTGGAGTTTGAAGCTTTCTTT
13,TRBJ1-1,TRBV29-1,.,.,CSVEAEGNTEAFF,TGCAGCGTTGAAGCGGAGGGGAACACTGAAGCTTTCTTT
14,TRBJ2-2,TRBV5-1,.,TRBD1,CASSGGQLTGELFF,TGCGCCAGCAGCGGGGGACAGCTTACCGGGGAGCTGTTTTTT
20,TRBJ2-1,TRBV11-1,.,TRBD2,CASSARGGASGGRIYNEQFF,TGTGCCAGCAGCGCCCGTGGGGGGGCTAGCGGGGGCAGAATATACAATGAGCAGTTCTTC
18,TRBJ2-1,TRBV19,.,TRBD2,CASSPTTSGRASYNEQFF,TGTGCCAGTAGTCCCACGACTAGCGGGAGGGCCTCCTACAATGAGCAGTTCTTC